The 10 T cell receptor beta chains given below trace back to one sample, sequenced in a study of cytomegalovirus exposure and HLA in healthy donors. PCR used 60 Vbeta primers and 13 Jbeta primers. This table comes from immunoSEQ multiplex PCR, and its TCRdb copy is limited to in-frame clones, with some not included. Of under 200,000 clones listed, over 9.5% are singletons. Sequenced: PBMCs. Receptors were obtained from a middle-aged man in good health and CMV-seropositive.

The chain is built from TRBV5-4 and TRBJ2-7; D may be TRBD1 (6 bases). Germline CDR1 reads SGHNT; CDR2 reads YYREEE (reference sequence). The CDR3 runs 13 residues. V lost 4 bases, J lost 3 bases, and 11 bases lay in between. The CDR3 sequence is CASSLDRLYEQYV. The DNA of the CDR3 is TGTGCCAGCAGCCTCGACAGGCTCTACGAGCAGTACGTC.

The table lists this clone with a few counts. This rearrangement joins TRBV19 to TRBJ2-4; D is possibly TRBD1 (6 bases). CDR3 length: 12 amino acids. Deletions cut 2 bases from V and 15 bases from J, with 14 bases between. CDR1 LNHDA and CDR2 SQIVND come from the germline V gene (reference sequence). The CDR3 sequence is CASSISSGVMYF. CDR3 in DNA: TGTGCCAGTAGTATATCGTCAGGGGTGATGTACTTC.

The chain employs TRBV7-9 and TRBJ1-2; 12 positions agree with TRBD1. The CDR3 extends over 18 amino acids. The germline gives CDR1 SEHNR, CDR2 FQNEAQ (reference sequence). V gave up 0 bases and J gave up 3 bases; unmatched junction bases: 8. The DNA of the CDR3 is TGTGCCAGCAGCTTAGCTTACCGGGACAGGGGGCAGTACTATGGCTACACCTTC. Translated, it gives CASSLAYRDRGQYYGYTF.

The rearrangement uses TRBV7-2 and TRBJ1-2; D possibly corresponds to TRBD1 (6 bases). The CDR3 is made up of 15 amino acids. The ends were cut back, 4 bases at V and 5 bases at J, with 17 bases in the middle. The germline gives CDR1 SGHTA, CDR2 FQGNSA. This CDR3 is CASSSNLQGLYGYTF. Written as DNA, the CDR3 is TGTGCCAGCAGCTCTAACTTACAGGGACTATATGGCTACACCTTC.

This clone was counted a few times. The chain joins TRBV6-6 to TRBJ2-7; 11 positions agree with TRBD1. Germline-derived CDR1 and CDR2 are MNHNY and SVGAGI (reference sequence). V was pared by 5 bases and J by 2 bases, with 5 bases of the junction left unmatched. CDR3 length equals 15 residues. The CDR3 loop reads CASSRSGQGAYEQYV. The CDR3 coding sequence is TGTGCCAGCAGTCGCTCGGGACAGGGGGCCTACGAGCAGTACGTC.

Only a few counts were recorded for this clone. A junction boundary mismatches the germline segment, possibly from a read error. The V call is TRBV5-1, the J call TRBJ2-1; possibly TRBD2 for D (6 bases). The CDR3 loop spans 15 amino acids. Germline V lookup: CDR1 SGHRS, CDR2 YFSETQ. CDR3 sequence: CASSQAAGFYHEQFF. CDR3 sequence (DNA): TGCGCCAGCAGCCAGGCGGCGGGGTTCTACCATGAGCAGTTCTTC.

This chain uses TRBV11-2 with TRBJ2-2, with a possible D match to TRBD1 (7 bases). Germline CDR1 SGHAT, CDR2 FQNNGV. V lost 3 bases, J lost 4 bases, and 12 bases lay in between. The CDR3 covers 15 residues. CDR3 sequence (DNA): TGTGCCAGCAGCTTCAGGGGGGCGGGCACCGGGGAGCTGTTTTTT. Amino acid sequence: CASSFRGAGTGELFF.

This chain connects TRBV28 to TRBJ1-6; the match to TRBD1 covers 7 bases. Germline-derived CDR1 and CDR2 are MDHEN and SYDVKM. V lost 8 bases and J lost 10; bases outside the gene matches: 14. The length of the CDR3 is 15 residues. This chain's CDR3 is CASRSPTGLQSPLHF. CDR3 coding DNA: TGTGCCAGCCGATCCCCGACAGGGCTCCAATCACCCCTCCACTTT.

This sequence joins TRBV11-2 and TRBJ1-1; D unclear. The germline V gene encodes CDR1 SGHAT and CDR2 FQNNGV. Between the trimmed V and J ends, which lost 4 bases and 1 base, there was a span of 13 bases. The CDR3 runs to 15 residues. CDR3 sequence reads: CASSSRVRANTEAFF. The CDR3 coding sequence is TGTGCCAGCAGCTCCCGGGTGAGGGCGAACACTGAAGCTTTCTTT. Full variable domain (remainder filled in from reference TRBV11-2 and TRBJ1-1): EAGVAQSPRYKIIEKRQSVAFWCNPISGHATLYWYQQILGQGPKLLIQFQNNGVVDDSQLPKDRFSAERLKGVDSTLKIQPAKLEDSAVYLCASSSRVRANTEAFFGQGTRLTVV.

This clone occurred a few times. V gene TRBV29-1 combines with J gene TRBJ2-3; 9 nucleotides agree with TRBD2. The CDR3 sequence is 16 residues long. J lost 2 bases, V lost 3 bases, and 9 bases had no gene match. Germline lookup yields CDR1 SQVTM and CDR2 ANQGSEA. CDR3 loop: CSVDTGLAGNTDTQYF. In DNA, the CDR3 is TGCAGCGTTGACACGGGGCTAGCGGGAAACACAGATACGCAGTATTTT.